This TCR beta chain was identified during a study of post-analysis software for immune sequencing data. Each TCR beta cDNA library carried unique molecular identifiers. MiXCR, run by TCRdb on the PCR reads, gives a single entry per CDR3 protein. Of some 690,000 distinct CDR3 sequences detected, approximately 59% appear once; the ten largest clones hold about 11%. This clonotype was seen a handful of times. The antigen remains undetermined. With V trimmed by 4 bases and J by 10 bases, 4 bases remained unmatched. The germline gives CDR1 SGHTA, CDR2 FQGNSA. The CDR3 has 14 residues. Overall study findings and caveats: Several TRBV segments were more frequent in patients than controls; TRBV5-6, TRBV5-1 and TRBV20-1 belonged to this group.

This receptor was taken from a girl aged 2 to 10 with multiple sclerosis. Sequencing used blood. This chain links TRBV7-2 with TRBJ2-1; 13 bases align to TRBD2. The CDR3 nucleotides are TGTGCCAGCAGCTCGGGACTAGCGGGAAAGGAGCAGTTCTTC. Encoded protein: CASSSGLAGKEQFF. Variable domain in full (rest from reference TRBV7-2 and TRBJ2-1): GAGVSQSPSNKVTEKGKDVELRCDPISGHTALYWYRQSLGQGLEFLIYFQGNSAPDKSGLPSDRFSAERTGGSVSTLTIQRTQQEDSAVYLCASSSGLAGKEQFFGPGTRLTVL.